This T cell receptor (beta chain) was sequenced for a study of CD8 T cells in Susac syndrome. The RNA input was about 0.45 to 1 ug, and it was reverse transcribed with random hexamers. TCRdb recomputed calls from the immunoSEQ multiplex PCR reads with MiXCR, one row per CDR3 protein. The sample lists hundreds of thousands of distinct CDR3 sequences, 80% to 95% seen once, with 0.07% to 0.09% in the top ten. The receptor was derived from a human donor with multiple sclerosis. Sequenced input: CD4+ T cells from PBMCs.

The CDR3 coding sequence is TGTGCCAGCAGCGTAGCTGCGGACACGAGCTCTGGAAACACCATATATTTT. This codes for CASSVAADTSSGNTIYF. The chain employs TRBV9 and TRBJ1-3, with D maybe TRBD1 (5 bases). The CDR3 spans 17 residues. Trimming shortened V by 0 bases and J by 0 bases, and 13 bases separated the two germline ends. Germline assignment: CDR1 SGDLS and CDR2 YYNGEE.